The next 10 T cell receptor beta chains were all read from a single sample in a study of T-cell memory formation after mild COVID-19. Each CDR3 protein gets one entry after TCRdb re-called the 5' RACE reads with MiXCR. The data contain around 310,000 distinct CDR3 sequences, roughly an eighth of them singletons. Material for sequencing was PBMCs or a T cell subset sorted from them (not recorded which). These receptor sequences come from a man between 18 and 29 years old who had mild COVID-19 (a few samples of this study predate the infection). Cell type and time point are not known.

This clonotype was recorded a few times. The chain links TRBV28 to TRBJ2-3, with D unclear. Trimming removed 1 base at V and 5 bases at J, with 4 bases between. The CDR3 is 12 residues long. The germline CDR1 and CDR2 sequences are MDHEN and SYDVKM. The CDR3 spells CASSLLEDTQYF. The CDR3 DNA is TGTGCCAGCAGTTTATTGGAAGATACGCAGTATTTT.

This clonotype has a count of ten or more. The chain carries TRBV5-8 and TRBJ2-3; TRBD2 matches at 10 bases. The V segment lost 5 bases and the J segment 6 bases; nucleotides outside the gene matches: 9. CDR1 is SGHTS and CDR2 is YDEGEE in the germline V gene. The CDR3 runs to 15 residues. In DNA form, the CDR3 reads TGTGCCAGCAGAACGAAGCGGGGGGGTTGGGATACGCAGTATTTT. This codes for CASRTKRGGWDTQYF.

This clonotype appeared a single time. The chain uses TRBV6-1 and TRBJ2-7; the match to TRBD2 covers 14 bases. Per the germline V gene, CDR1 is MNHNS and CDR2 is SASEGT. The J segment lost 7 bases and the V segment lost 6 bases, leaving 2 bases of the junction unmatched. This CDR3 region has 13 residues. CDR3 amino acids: CASSRTSGGEQYV. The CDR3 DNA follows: TGTGCCAGCAGCCGGACTAGCGGGGGGGAGCAGTACGTC.

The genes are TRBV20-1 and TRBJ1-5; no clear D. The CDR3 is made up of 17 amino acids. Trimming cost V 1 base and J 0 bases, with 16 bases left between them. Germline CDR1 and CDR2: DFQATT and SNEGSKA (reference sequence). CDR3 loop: CSARAPTTPYSNQPQHF. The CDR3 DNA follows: TGCAGTGCTAGAGCTCCGACGACGCCATATAGCAATCAGCCCCAGCATTTT.

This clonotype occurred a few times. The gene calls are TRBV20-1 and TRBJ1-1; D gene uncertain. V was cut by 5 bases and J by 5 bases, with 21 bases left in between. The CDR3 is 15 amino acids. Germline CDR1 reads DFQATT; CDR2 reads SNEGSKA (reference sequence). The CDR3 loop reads CSADNSGSPGTEAFF. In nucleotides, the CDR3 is TGCAGTGCTGATAATTCGGGGAGCCCGGGGACTGAAGCTTTCTTT.

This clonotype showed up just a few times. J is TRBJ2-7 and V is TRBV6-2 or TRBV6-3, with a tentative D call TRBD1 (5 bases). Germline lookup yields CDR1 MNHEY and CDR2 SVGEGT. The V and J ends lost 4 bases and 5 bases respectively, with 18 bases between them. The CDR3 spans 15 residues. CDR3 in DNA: TGTGCCAGCAGTTCCCCGAGGACAAGGGGCAACGAGCAGTACGTC. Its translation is CASSSPRTRGNEQYV.

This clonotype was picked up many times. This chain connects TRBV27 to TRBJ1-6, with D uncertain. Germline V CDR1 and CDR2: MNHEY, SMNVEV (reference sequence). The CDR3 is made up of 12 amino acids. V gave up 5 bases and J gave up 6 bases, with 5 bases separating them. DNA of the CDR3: TGTGCCAGCAGTCCGATTAATTCACCCCTCCACTTT. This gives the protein CASSPINSPLHF.

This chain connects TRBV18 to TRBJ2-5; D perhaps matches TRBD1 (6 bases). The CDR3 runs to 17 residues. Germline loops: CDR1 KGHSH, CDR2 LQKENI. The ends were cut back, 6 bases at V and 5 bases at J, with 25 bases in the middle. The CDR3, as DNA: TGTGCCAGCTCTCTCCTCCCACAGGGCCCGACGGGTGAGACCCAGTACTTC. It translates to CASSLLPQGPTGETQYF.

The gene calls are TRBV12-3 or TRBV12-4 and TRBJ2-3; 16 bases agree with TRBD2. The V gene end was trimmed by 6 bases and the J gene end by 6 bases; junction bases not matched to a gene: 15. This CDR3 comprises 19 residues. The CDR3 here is CASRPLGTSGGAVEDTQYF. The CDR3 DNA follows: TGTGCCAGCAGACCACTCGGGACTAGCGGGGGGGCCGTAGAGGATACGCAGTATTTT.

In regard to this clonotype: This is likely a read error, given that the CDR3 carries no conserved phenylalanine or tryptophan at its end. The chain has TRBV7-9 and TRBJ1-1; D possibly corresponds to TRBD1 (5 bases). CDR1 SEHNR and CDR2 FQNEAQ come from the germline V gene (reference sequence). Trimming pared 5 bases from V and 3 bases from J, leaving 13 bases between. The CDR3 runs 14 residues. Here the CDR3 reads CASSNRGSDTEAFY. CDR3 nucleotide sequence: TGTGCCAGCAGCAATAGGGGTTCGGACACTGAAGCTTTCTAT.